Listed below are T cell receptor beta chains from one sample, sequenced in a study of blood T cell repertoires in COVID-19. The data were produced by immunoSEQ multiplex PCR, yet TCRdb's version contains in-frame clones alone and is incomplete. The sample contains 250,000 or so clones, nearly 90% of which appear only once. Sequences were obtained from PBMCs or T cells enriched from blood (not recorded which). These receptors all come from a man aged 30 to 39 who had recovered from COVID-19. The CDR3 runs from the conserved cysteine through the conserved F or W. A D gene is named only where the DNA matches it firmly.

TRBV14	-	TRBJ2-1	CASSQDTGLLNEQFF	TGTGCCAGCAGCCAAGATACGGGACTTCTTAATGAGCAGTTCTTC
TRBV7-2	-	TRBJ2-2	CASSRWQGRGGELFF	TGTGCCAGCAGCCGGTGGCAGGGCAGAGGAGGGGAGCTGTTTTTT
TRBV30	TRBD1	TRBJ1-5	CAWSGTGLHQPQHF	TGTGCCTGGAGCGGGACAGGATTGCATCAGCCCCAGCATTTT
TRBV4-3	-	TRBJ1-3	CASSQDGAGPYSGNTIYF	TGCGCCAGCAGCCAAGATGGGGCAGGACCCTACTCTGGAAACACCATATATTTT
TRBV9	-	TRBJ1-2	CANLRDNNRYGYTF	TGTGCCAACCTAAGGGACAATAACCGGTATGGCTACACCTTC
TRBV19	TRBD1	TRBJ2-7	CASSSGTGYEQYF	TGTGCCAGTAGTTCCGGGACAGGGTACGAGCAGTACTTC
TRBV5-5	-	TRBJ1-1	CASSLGRVEDYLNTEAFF	TGTGCCAGCAGCTTGGGACGAGTAGAGGATTATTTGAACACTGAAGCTTTCTTT
TRBV25-1	-	TRBJ1-4	CASSAQGFSEKLFF	TGTGCCAGCAGTGCACAGGGTTTCAGTGAAAAACTGTTTTTT
TRBV5-1	-	TRBJ1-1	CASSPTPRGTEAFF	TGCGCCAGCAGCCCTACACCCAGAGGGACTGAAGCTTTCTTT
TRBV7-3	TRBD1	TRBJ1-2	CASSSTGLGYTF	TGTGCCAGCAGCTCGACAGGGCTTGGCTACACCTTC
TRBV5-1	-	TRBJ2-5	CASSRSLGGAETQYF	TGCGCCAGCAGCCGCTCTCTGGGGGGGGCTGAGACCCAGTACTTC
TRBV28	TRBD2	TRBJ2-1	CASSLPGGPHEQFF	TGTGCCAGCAGTTTACCGGGAGGGCCCCATGAGCAGTTCTTC